This entry lists 9 T cell receptor beta chains sequenced from one sample in a study of cytomegalovirus exposure and HLA in healthy donors. The PCR made use of 60 Vbeta and 13 Jbeta primers. Profiled with immunoSEQ multiplex PCR; TCRdb holds only in-frame clones, not every one. The repertoire includes under 250,000 clones, approximately 78% of them detected once, and about 0.47% sits in the top ten. Material: PBMCs. These TCRs come from a boy under 18 in good health and CMV-seronegative.

This clone showed up just once. The V and J genes are TRBV5-1 and TRBJ2-7, with 16 bases identical to TRBD2. The CDR3 has 18 amino acids. V gave up 0 bases and J gave up 5 bases; unmatched junction bases: 8. Germline CDR1 SGHRS, CDR2 YFSETQ. The CDR3 sequence: CASSLVTGTSGRVHEQYF. CDR3 nucleotide sequence: TGCGCCAGCAGCTTGGTCACCGGGACTAGCGGGAGGGTCCACGAGCAGTACTTC.

The J gene is TRBJ2-7, the V gene TRBV5-5; D perhaps matches TRBD1 (6 bases). Germline V gene lookup returns CDR1 SGHKS and CDR2 YYEKEE (reference sequence). The V and J ends lost 0 bases and 3 bases respectively, with 10 bases between them. This CDR3 is built from 14 residues. CDR3 DNA: TGTGCCAGCAGCTTGGAGGGACACGTCTACGAGCAGTACTTC. Translated: CASSLEGHVYEQYF.

The J gene is TRBJ2-7, the V gene TRBV19; D is possibly TRBD2 (6 bases). The CDR3 contains 14 residues. Germline values: CDR1 LNHDA, CDR2 SQIVND (reference sequence). Trimming pared 3 bases from V and 4 bases from J, leaving 13 bases between. CDR3 region: CASSIGQGGYEQYF. The CDR3 DNA reads TGTGCCAGTAGTATTGGCCAGGGAGGATACGAGCAGTACTTC.

The chain couples TRBV10-3 to TRBJ2-1, with TRBD1 identical over 12 bases. Germline V gives CDR1 ENHRY, CDR2 SYGVKD. With V trimmed by 5 bases and J by 5 bases, 4 bases remained unmatched. The CDR3 runs 15 residues. The CDR3 region is CAISSGQGAHNEQFF. CDR3 nucleotides: TGTGCCATCAGTTCGGGACAGGGGGCACACAATGAGCAGTTCTTC.

This clone appeared a single time. CDR3 in DNA: TGTGCCAGCAGCGTAACCCCGAACAAGCACAGCTCCTACGAGCAGTACTTC. Translation: CASSVTPNKHSSYEQYF. The chain carries TRBV9 and TRBJ2-7; D gene unclear. V shed 1 base and J shed 0 bases, with 17 bases lying between them. Germline assignment: CDR1 SGDLS and CDR2 YYNGEE. The CDR3 covers 17 residues. The variable domain in full, completed from reference TRBV9 and TRBJ2-7, reads DSGVTQTPKHLITATGQRVTLRCSPRSGDLSVYWYQQSLDQGLQFLIQYYNGEERAKGNILERFSAQQFPDLHSELNLSSLELGDSALYFCASSVTPNKHSSYEQYFGPGTRLTVT.

The J gene is TRBJ1-3, the V gene TRBV11-2; 8 bases agree with TRBD1. Trimming removed 3 bases from V and 1 base from J; junction bases left unmatched: 8. Germline CDR1 is SGHAT and CDR2 is FQNNGV. CDR3 size: 17 residues. DNA for the CDR3: TGTGCCAGCAGCTTGGACAGGGTGAAGGTTTCTGGAAACACCATATATTTT. Its translation is CASSLDRVKVSGNTIYF.

V is TRBV7-5 and J is TRBJ2-5; TRBD2 is the table's D call and was not checked against the DNA. TRBV7-5 is a documented pseudogene. The CDR3 length is 17 residues. The CDR3: CVRSLVAWRELQETQYF. CDR3 DNA sequence: TGTGTCAGAAGCTTAGTAGCCTGGCGGGAGCTCCAAGAGACCCAGTACTTC.

The CDR3 loop reads CASSVNRGLQSEAFF. CDR3 nucleotides: TGTGCCAGCAGTGTTAACAGGGGACTTCAGTCTGAAGCTTTCTTT. The chain couples TRBV2 to TRBJ1-1, with 7 bases matching TRBD1. V lost 4 bases and J lost 6; bases outside the gene matches: 11. This CDR3 contains 15 residues. Germline assignment: CDR1 SNHLY and CDR2 FYNNEI.

CDR3 in DNA: TGCGCCAGCAGCCGGGGGCGGGTACAGGGTGACACCGGGGAGCTGTTTTTT. It encodes CASSRGRVQGDTGELFF. The chain is built from TRBV4-1 and TRBJ2-2, with a weak D call TRBD1 (6 bases). The CDR3 is 17 amino acids. Trimming pared 4 bases from V and 3 bases from J, leaving 18 bases between. The germline V gene has CDR1 MGHRA and CDR2 YSYEKL.